The clone carrying this T cell receptor (beta chain) was seen just once. Its specificity is not known. This specimen belongs to a study of cytomegalovirus exposure and HLA in healthy donors. Study-wide results and caveats: With later analysis, a missense DCLRE1C variant became linked to TCR beta V- and J-gene trimming. Follow-up analysis seemed to connect common viral pathogens with several of the most significant clusters identified.

The PCR ran on 60 Vbeta and 13 Jbeta primers. Clones were sequenced by immunoSEQ multiplex PCR, and TCRdb holds only the in-frame ones, with some missing. The profile covers 150,000 to 200,000 clones, with more than 70% appearing a single time and 0.95% to 1.4% taken by the ten largest. Trimming removed 4 bases from V and 6 bases from J; junction bases left unmatched: 9. The CDR3 loop spans 14 amino acids. Germline CDR1 SGHDN, CDR2 FVKESK. Among the donors, all were healthy bone marrow donors. At the time of sampling, donors were nominally healthy, though unrecorded immune exposures were likely. Sequencing was done on a sample of PBMCs. This TCR came from a woman between 40 and 55 years old in good health and CMV-seronegative. The J gene is TRBJ2-7, the V gene TRBV14; 7 bases line up with TRBD1. The CDR3 DNA reads as TGTGCCAGCAGCCTTCGACAGGGTTCCCTCGAGCAGTACTTC. Its protein is CASSLRQGSLEQYF.